A selection of T cell receptor beta chains follows, all from one sample in a study of shared T cell receptors in the human thymus. Profiled with immunoSEQ multiplex PCR; TCRdb holds only in-frame clones, not every one. The profile shows approximately 490,000 clones, around 82% of them singletons. The same data also went into a second study, on human thymus T cells.

Sample: thymocytes. The receptors shown here come from a boy under three years old with a congenital heart defect. Both conserved end residues are part of each CDR3. Fields, in order: D gene, J gene, clone size, V gene, CDR3 protein, CDR3 DNA. D genes are given only for firm matches. The size field is filled for only some rows; it gives once, few, many or a size class.

>.|TRBJ2-4|.|TRBV7-9
CASSLNRELAKNIQYF
TGTGCCAGCAGCTTAAACAGGGAGCTAGCCAAAAACATTCAGTACTTC
>.|TRBJ2-1|.|TRBV20-1
CSALQGDEQFF
TGCAGTGCCCTCCAGGGCGATGAGCAGTTCTTC
>TRBD1|TRBJ2-7|few|TRBV13
CASSSSRQGANHEQYF
TGTGCCAGCAGCTCTTCTAGACAGGGGGCGAACCACGAGCAGTACTTC
>.|TRBJ1-1|.|TRBV6-1
CASSETPDSTEAFF
TGTGCCAGCAGTGAAACGCCGGACAGCACTGAAGCTTTCTTT
>TRBD1|TRBJ2-7|.|TRBV7-9
CASSLGGQGIWGSYEQYF
TGTGCCAGCAGCTTAGGGGGACAGGGGATTTGGGGCTCCTACGAGCAGTACTTC
>TRBD2|TRBJ2-1|few|TRBV14
CASSQDIAGPSGYNEQFF
TGTGCCAGCAGCCAAGACATCGCAGGACCTAGCGGCTACAATGAGCAGTTCTTC
>.|TRBJ2-2|.|TRBV29-1
CSVVVANTGELFF
TGCAGCGTTGTGGTAGCGAACACCGGGGAGCTGTTTTTT
>TRBD2|TRBJ2-1|once|TRBV6-5
CASSSTSGRAANEQFF
TGTGCCAGCAGTTCGACTAGCGGGAGGGCTGCCAATGAGCAGTTCTTC
>.|TRBJ2-1|.|TRBV4-3
CASSQPGPLALHRFNEQFF
TGCGCCAGCAGCCAGCCTGGGCCGTTAGCGCTACACCGTTTCAATGAGCAGTTCTTC
>TRBD1|TRBJ2-7|once|TRBV19
CASSILAGGSYEQYF
TGTGCCAGTAGTATATTGGCAGGGGGCTCCTACGAGCAGTACTTC
>.|TRBJ1-5|.|TRBV4-3
CASSQDRENQPQHF
TGCGCCAGCAGCCAAGACCGGGAAAATCAGCCCCAGCATTTT
>TRBD2|TRBJ2-5|.|TRBV9
CASSVRLAGGRETQYF
TGTGCCAGCAGCGTCCGACTAGCGGGAGGGCGAGAGACCCAGTACTTC
>.|TRBJ1-2|.|TRBV7-9
CASSLERRKGYTF
TGTGCCAGCAGCTTAGAAAGGCGGAAAGGCTACACCTTC